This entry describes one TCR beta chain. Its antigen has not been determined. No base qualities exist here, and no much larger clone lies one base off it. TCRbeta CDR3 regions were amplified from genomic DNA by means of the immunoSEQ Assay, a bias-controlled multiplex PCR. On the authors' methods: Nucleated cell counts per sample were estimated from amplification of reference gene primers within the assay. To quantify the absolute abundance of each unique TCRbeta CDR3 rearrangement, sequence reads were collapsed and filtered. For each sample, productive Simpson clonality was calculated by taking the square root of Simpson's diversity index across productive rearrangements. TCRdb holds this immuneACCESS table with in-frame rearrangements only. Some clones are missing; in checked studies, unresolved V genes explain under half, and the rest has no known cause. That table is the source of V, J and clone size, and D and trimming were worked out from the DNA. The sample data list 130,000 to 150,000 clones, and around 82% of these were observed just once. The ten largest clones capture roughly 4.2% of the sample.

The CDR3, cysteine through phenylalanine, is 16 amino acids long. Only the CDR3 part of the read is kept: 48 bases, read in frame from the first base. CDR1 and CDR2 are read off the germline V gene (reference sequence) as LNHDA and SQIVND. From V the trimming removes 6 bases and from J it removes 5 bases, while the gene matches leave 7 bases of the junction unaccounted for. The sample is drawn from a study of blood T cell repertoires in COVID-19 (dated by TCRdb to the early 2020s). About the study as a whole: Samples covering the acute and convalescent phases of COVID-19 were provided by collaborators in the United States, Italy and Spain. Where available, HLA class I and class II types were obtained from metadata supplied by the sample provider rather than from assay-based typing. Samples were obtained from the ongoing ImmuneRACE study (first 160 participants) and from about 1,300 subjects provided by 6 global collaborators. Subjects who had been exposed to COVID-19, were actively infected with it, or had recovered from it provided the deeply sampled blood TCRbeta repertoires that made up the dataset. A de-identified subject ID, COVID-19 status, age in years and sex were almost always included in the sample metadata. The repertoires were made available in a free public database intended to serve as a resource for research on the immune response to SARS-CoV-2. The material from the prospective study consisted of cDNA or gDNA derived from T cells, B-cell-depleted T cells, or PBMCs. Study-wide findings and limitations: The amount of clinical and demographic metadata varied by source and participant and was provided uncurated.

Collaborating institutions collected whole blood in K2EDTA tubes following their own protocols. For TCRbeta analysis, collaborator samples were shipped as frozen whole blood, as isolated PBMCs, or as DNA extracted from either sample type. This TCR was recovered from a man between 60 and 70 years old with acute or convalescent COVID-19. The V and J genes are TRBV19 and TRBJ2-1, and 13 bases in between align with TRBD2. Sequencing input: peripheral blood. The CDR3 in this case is CASSETGLAGNNEQFF. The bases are TGTGCCAGTAGCGAAACGGGACTAGCGGGAAACAATGAGCAGTTCTTC.